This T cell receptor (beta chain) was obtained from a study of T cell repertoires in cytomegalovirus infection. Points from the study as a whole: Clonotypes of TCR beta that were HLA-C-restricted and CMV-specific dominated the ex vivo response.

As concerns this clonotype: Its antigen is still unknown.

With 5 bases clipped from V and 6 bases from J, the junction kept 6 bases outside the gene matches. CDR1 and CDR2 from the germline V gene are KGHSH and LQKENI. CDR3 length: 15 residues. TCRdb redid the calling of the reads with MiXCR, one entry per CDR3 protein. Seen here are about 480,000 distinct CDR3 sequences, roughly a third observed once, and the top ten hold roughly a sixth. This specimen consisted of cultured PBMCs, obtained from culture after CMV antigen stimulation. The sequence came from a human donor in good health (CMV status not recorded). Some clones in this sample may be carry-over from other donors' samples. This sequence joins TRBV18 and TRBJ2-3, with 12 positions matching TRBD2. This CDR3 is CASSTGLAGRDTQYF. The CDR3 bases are TGTGCCAGCTCAACTGGACTAGCGGGACGGGATACGCAGTATTTT.